A single T cell receptor (beta chain) is shown here with its context. The repertoire was sequenced with immunoSEQ multiplex PCR; TCRdb's copy has only in-frame clones and lacks some. Of some 340,000 clones in the sample, 83% were seen once. These data are taken from a study of blood T cell repertoires in COVID-19. This CDR3 is built from 16 residues. V shed 5 bases and J 2 bases; nucleotides not matched to a gene: 11. Germline CDR1 and CDR2: SGHAT and FQNNGV. This receptor was identified in a man between 25 and 39 years old with active or convalescent COVID-19. V usage is TRBV11-2 and J usage is TRBJ2-5, with TRBD1 matching 7 bases. Sequencing was performed on peripheral blood. CDR3 protein: CASSLEGAPTQETQYF. The CDR3 DNA is TGTGCCAGCAGCCTTGAGGGGGCACCAACTCAAGAGACCCAGTACTTC.